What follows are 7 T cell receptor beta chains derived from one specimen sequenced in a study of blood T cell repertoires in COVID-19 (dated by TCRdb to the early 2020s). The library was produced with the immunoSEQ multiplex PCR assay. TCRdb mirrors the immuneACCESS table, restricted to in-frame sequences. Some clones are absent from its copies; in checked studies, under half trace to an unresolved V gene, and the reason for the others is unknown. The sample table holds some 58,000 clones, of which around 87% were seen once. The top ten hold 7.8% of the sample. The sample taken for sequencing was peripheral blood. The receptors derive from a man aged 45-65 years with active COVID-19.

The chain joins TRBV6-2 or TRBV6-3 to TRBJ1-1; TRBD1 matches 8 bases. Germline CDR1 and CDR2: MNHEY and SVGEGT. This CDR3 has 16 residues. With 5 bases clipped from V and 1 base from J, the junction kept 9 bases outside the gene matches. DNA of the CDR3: TGTGCCAGCAGTCCAGGAATCGGGACAGGGAACACTGAAGCTTTCTTT. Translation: CASSPGIGTGNTEAFF.

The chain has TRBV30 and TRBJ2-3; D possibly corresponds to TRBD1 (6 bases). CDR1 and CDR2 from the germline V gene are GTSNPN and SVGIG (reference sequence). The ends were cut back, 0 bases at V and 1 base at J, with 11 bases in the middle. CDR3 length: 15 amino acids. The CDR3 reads CAWSVRTGRTDTQYF. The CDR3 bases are TGTGCCTGGAGTGTACGTACAGGGCGCACAGATACGCAGTATTTT. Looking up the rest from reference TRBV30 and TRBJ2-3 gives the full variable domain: SQTIHQWPATLVQPVGSPLSLECTVEGTSNPNLYWYRQAAGRGLQLLFYSVGIGQISSEVPQNLSASRPQDRQFILSSKKLLLSDSGFYLCAWSVRTGRTDTQYFGPGTRLTVL.

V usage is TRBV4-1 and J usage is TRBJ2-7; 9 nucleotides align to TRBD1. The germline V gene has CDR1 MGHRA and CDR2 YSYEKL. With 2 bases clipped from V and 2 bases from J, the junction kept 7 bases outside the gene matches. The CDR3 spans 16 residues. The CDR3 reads CASSQNTGGKPYEQYF. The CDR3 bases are TGCGCCAGCAGCCAAAACACAGGGGGCAAGCCCTACGAGCAGTACTTC.

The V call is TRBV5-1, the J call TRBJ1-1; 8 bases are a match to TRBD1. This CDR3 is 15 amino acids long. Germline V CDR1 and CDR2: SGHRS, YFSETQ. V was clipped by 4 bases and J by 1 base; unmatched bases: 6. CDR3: CASSHGQGPNTEAFF. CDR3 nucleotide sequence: TGCGCCAGCAGCCATGGACAGGGCCCGAACACTGAAGCTTTCTTT.

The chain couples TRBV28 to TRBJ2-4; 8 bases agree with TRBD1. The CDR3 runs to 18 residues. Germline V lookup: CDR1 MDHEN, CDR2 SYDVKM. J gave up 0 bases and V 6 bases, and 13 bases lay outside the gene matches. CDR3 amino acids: CASSQGAKGGLAKNIQYF. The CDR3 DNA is TGTGCCAGCAGCCAGGGGGCGAAGGGGGGATTAGCCAAAAACATTCAGTACTTC.

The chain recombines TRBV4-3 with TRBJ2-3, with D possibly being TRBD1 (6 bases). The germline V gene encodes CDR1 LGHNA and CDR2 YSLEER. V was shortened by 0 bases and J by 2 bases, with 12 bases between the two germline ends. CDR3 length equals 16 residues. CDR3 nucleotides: TGCGCCAGCAGCCAAGATAGCAGGGGCGACACAGATACGCAGTATTTT. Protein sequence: CASSQDSRGDTDTQYF.

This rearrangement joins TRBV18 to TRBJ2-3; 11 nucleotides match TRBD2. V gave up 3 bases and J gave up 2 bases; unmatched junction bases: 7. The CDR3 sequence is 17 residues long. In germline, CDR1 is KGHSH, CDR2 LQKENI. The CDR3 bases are TGTGCCAGCTCACCGATCCCGACTAGCGGGGACACAGATACGCAGTATTTT. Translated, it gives CASSPIPTSGDTDTQYF.